Listed below are T cell receptor beta chains from one sample, sequenced in a study of T cell changes during pregnancy in multiple sclerosis. The data were produced by immunoSEQ multiplex PCR, yet TCRdb's version contains in-frame clones alone and is incomplete. The profile covers about 76,000 clones, with 92% appearing a single time and roughly 3.3% taken by the ten largest. This specimen was peripheral blood, taken after pregnancy. All receptors derive from a female donor in good health, enrolled as a control in a pregnancy study. The CDR3 runs from the conserved cysteine through the conserved F or W. Fields, in order: D gene, J gene, V gene, clone size, CDR3 protein, CDR3 DNA. D genes are given only for firm matches. Only some rows state a clone size, as once, few, many or a class for expanded clones.

d_call: TRBD1
j_call: TRBJ1-1
v_call: TRBV4-1
clone_size: NA
cdr3_aa: CASSHKTGITEAFF
cdr3_nt: TGCGCCAGCAGCCACAAGACAGGGATCACTGAAGCTTTCTTT

d_call: TRBD2
j_call: TRBJ2-7
v_call: TRBV19
clone_size: few
cdr3_aa: CASSPGGRSSYEQYF
cdr3_nt: TGTGCCAGTAGTCCGGGAGGTAGGAGCTCCTACGAGCAGTACTTC

d_call: TRBD2
j_call: TRBJ2-5
v_call: TRBV4-1
clone_size: NA
cdr3_aa: CASSHFPGLAGMETQYF
cdr3_nt: TGCGCCAGCAGCCACTTTCCGGGACTAGCGGGGATGGAGACCCAGTACTTC

d_call: NA
j_call: TRBJ2-5
v_call: TRBV5-1
clone_size: NA
cdr3_aa: CASSPAKTEETQYF
cdr3_nt: TGCGCCAGCAGCCCAGCCAAGACAGAAGAGACCCAGTACTTC

d_call: TRBD1
j_call: TRBJ2-2
v_call: TRBV19
clone_size: NA
cdr3_aa: CASSHRGGELFF
cdr3_nt: TGTGCCAGTAGCCACAGGGGTGGGGAGCTGTTTTTT

d_call: TRBD1
j_call: TRBJ2-3
v_call: TRBV11-3
clone_size: NA
cdr3_aa: CASSYRGTDTQYF
cdr3_nt: TGTGCCAGCAGCTACAGGGGTACAGATACGCAGTATTTT

d_call: NA
j_call: TRBJ1-1
v_call: TRBV5-4
clone_size: NA
cdr3_aa: CASSALGAGTEAFF
cdr3_nt: TGTGCCAGCAGCGCACTGGGGGCGGGCACTGAAGCTTTCTTT

d_call: NA
j_call: TRBJ2-1
v_call: TRBV27
clone_size: NA
cdr3_aa: CASRVAGYYNEQFF
cdr3_nt: TGTGCCAGCAGGGTGGCAGGATACTACAATGAGCAGTTCTTC

d_call: NA
j_call: TRBJ2-1
v_call: TRBV28
clone_size: NA
cdr3_aa: CASSLGGRNEQFF
cdr3_nt: TGTGCCAGCAGTTTAGGGGGGAGGAATGAGCAGTTCTTC

d_call: NA
j_call: TRBJ2-4
v_call: TRBV6-8
clone_size: NA
cdr3_aa: CASSPNLAKNIQYF
cdr3_nt: TGTGCCAGCAGTCCTAACCTAGCCAAAAACATTCAGTACTTC

d_call: NA
j_call: TRBJ2-3
v_call: TRBV4-2
clone_size: NA
cdr3_aa: CASSQGKGELSDTQYF
cdr3_nt: TGTGCCAGCAGCCAAGGGAAGGGAGAGCTATCAGATACGCAGTATTTT

d_call: NA
j_call: TRBJ2-6
v_call: TRBV29-1
clone_size: NA
cdr3_aa: CSVDSSSGANVLTF
cdr3_nt: TGCAGCGTGGACAGCAGCTCTGGGGCCAACGTCCTGACTTTC

d_call: NA
j_call: TRBJ1-3
v_call: TRBV6-1
clone_size: NA
cdr3_aa: CASSENGQTSGNTIYF
cdr3_nt: TGTGCCAGCAGTGAAAATGGACAGACCTCTGGAAACACCATATATTTT

d_call: TRBD1
j_call: TRBJ1-5
v_call: TRBV7-8
clone_size: NA
cdr3_aa: CASSLRDRGRGSNQPQHF
cdr3_nt: TGTGCCAGCAGCTTAAGGGACAGGGGGCGAGGGTCCAATCAGCCCCAGCATTTT

d_call: NA
j_call: TRBJ2-7
v_call: TRBV7-2
clone_size: NA
cdr3_aa: CASSLVASDEQYF
cdr3_nt: TGTGCCAGCAGCTTAGTGGCCAGCGACGAGCAGTACTTC

d_call: NA
j_call: TRBJ1-1
v_call: TRBV5-8
clone_size: NA
cdr3_aa: CASSPHRAGNTEAFF
cdr3_nt: TGTGCCAGCAGCCCGCACAGGGCTGGCAACACTGAAGCTTTCTTT

d_call: TRBD2
j_call: TRBJ2-1
v_call: TRBV28
clone_size: NA
cdr3_aa: CASRWRGYPTHEQFF
cdr3_nt: TGTGCCAGCAGATGGCGGGGGTATCCCACCCATGAGCAGTTCTTC

d_call: TRBD2
j_call: TRBJ2-1
v_call: TRBV7-9
clone_size: NA
cdr3_aa: CASSSTTSGISYNEQFF
cdr3_nt: TGTGCCAGCAGCTCGACGACTAGCGGGATCTCCTACAATGAGCAGTTCTTC

d_call: NA
j_call: TRBJ1-1
v_call: TRBV29-1
clone_size: NA
cdr3_aa: CSVEDRGRNTEAFF
cdr3_nt: TGCAGCGTTGAAGATCGTGGGAGGAACACTGAAGCTTTCTTT

d_call: NA
j_call: TRBJ1-1
v_call: TRBV19
clone_size: few
cdr3_aa: CASSRANTEAFF
cdr3_nt: TGTGCCAGTAGCAGGGCGAACACTGAAGCTTTCTTT

d_call: TRBD2
j_call: TRBJ2-5
v_call: TRBV7-2
clone_size: NA
cdr3_aa: CASSFLGTSEETQYF
cdr3_nt: TGTGCCAGCAGCTTCTTAGGGACTAGCGAAGAGACCCAGTACTTC

d_call: TRBD2
j_call: TRBJ2-2
v_call: TRBV7-9
clone_size: NA
cdr3_aa: CASRTSGANTGELFF
cdr3_nt: TGTGCCAGCAGGACTAGCGGGGCGAACACCGGGGAGCTGTTTTTT

d_call: TRBD2
j_call: TRBJ2-3
v_call: TRBV7-6
clone_size: NA
cdr3_aa: CASSAIAGGTSTDTQYF
cdr3_nt: TGTGCCAGCAGCGCGATAGCGGGGGGTACTAGCACAGATACGCAGTATTTT